What follows describes a single TCR beta chain. This entry belongs to a study of shared clonotypes between healthy human individuals. The germline V gene has CDR1 MDHEN and CDR2 SYDVKM. This CDR3 has 14 residues. V lost 2 bases and J lost 3; bases outside the gene matches: 4. Extraction of genomic DNA in unsorted samples used 100 million or so PBMCs. At a deep level, the assay was run. The repertoire was sequenced with immunoSEQ multiplex PCR; TCRdb's copy has only in-frame clones and lacks some. The sample yields some 470,000 clones, 76% seen once. The origin of this receptor is a woman between 35 and 50 years old in good health. Some clones in this sample may be carry-over from other donors' samples. Sequenced material: PBMCs. The rearrangement links TRBV28 to TRBJ2-7; 7 bases fit TRBD2. This CDR3 reads CASSLAGEVYEQYF. DNA for the CDR3: TGTGCCAGCAGTTTAGCGGGAGAGGTCTACGAGCAGTACTTC.